This TCR beta chain was obtained from a study of T cells in Graves' hyperthyroidism and ophthalmopathy. At the level of the study: Before any treatment, at initial diagnosis, peripheral blood was collected.

In this sample, this clonotype turned up a few times. What it binds is unknown. Cells are PBMCs isolated from around 10 ml of fresh blood. V gave up 4 bases and J gave up 4 bases, with 10 bases separating them. CDR3 length: 14 residues. Germline CDR1 LGHNA, CDR2 YNFKEQ. RNA transcripts were the template for amplifying TCR beta CDR3 regions. HTBI primers were used for first-round RT-PCR of the TCR CDR3. TCRdb re-derived calls from the multiplex PCR reads in MiXCR, one entry per CDR3 protein. The sample has about 290,000 distinct CDR3 sequences; about an eighth are singletons. Study observations and caveats: The model made its ophthalmopathy prediction, and onset followed a median approximately six months later.

This clonotype originated in a woman aged 25-40 years with Graves' hyperthyroidism that later progressed to Graves' ophthalmopathy. Sequencing input: blood. The rearrangement uses TRBV4-2 and TRBJ2-2; no clear D. The CDR3 nucleotides read TGTGCCAGCAGCCTCCCTGACGCCACCGGGGAGCTGTTTTTT. Amino acid sequence: CASSLPDATGELFF.